This TCR beta chain was sequenced during a study of blood T cell repertoires in COVID-19. Turning to the study itself: PBMCs, B-cell-depleted T cells, or T cells were the source of the cDNA or gDNA that made up the material.

TCRdb keeps only in-frame clones here, not all; method: immunoSEQ multiplex PCR. The repertoire consists of 150,000 to 200,000 clones, with roughly nine tenths occurring once and the leading ten covering about 3.5%. This sequence was found in a man aged 65 to 85 with acute or convalescent COVID-19. Sequenced input: peripheral blood.

CDR3 DNA: TGTGCCAGTACCACAGGGGAAACGAATCAGCCCCAGCATTTT. As protein: CASTTGETNQPQHF. V gene TRBV19 combines with J gene TRBJ1-5, with 7 bases matching TRBD1. From germline, CDR1 is LNHDA and CDR2 SQIVND (reference sequence). The CDR3 consists of 14 residues. V lost 7 bases, J lost 4 bases, and 7 bases stayed unmatched.